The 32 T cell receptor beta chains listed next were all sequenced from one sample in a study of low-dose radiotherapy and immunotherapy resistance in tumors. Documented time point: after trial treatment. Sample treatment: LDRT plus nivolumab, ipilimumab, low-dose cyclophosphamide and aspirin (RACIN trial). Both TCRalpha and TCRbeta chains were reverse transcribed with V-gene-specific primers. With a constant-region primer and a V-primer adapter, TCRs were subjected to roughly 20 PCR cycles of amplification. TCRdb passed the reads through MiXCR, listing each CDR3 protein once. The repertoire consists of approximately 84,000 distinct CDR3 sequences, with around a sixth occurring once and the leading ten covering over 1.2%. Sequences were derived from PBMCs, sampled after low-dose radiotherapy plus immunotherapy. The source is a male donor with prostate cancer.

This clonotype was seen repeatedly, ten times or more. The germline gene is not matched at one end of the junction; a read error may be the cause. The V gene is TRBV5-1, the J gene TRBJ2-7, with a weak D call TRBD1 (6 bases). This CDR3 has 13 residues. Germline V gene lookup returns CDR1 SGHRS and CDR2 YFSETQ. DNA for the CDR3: TGTGCCAGCAGTCCGACAGGACCCTACGAGCAGTACTTC. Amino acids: CASSPTGPYEQYF.

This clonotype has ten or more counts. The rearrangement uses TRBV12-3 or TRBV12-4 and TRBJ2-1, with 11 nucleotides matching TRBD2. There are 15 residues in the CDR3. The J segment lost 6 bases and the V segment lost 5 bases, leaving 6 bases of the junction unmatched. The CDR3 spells CASSAPGTSGNEQFF. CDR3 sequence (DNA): TGTGCCAGCAGTGCCCCCGGGACTAGCGGCAATGAGCAGTTCTTC.

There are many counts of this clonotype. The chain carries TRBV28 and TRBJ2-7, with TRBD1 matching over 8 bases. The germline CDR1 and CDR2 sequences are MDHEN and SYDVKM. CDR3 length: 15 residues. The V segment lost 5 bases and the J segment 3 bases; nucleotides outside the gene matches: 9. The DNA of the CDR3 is TGTGCCAGCAGTCCTGACAGGGGAAGGGGCTACGAGCAGTACTTC. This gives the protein CASSPDRGRGYEQYF. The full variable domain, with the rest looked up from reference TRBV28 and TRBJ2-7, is DVKVTQSSRYLVKRTGEKVFLECVQDMDHENMFWYRQDPGLGLRLIYFSYDVKMKEKGDIPEGYSVSREKKERFSLILESASTNQTSMYLCASSPDRGRGYEQYFGPGTRLTVT.

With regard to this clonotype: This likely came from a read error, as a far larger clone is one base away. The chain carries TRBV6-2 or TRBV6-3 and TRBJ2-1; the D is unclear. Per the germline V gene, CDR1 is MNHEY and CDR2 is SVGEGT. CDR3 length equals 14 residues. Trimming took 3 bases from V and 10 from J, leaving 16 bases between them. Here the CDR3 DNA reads TGTGCCAGCAGTTATCCCGCCGGTATGAGGGAGCAGTTCTTC. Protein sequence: CASSYPAGMREQFF.

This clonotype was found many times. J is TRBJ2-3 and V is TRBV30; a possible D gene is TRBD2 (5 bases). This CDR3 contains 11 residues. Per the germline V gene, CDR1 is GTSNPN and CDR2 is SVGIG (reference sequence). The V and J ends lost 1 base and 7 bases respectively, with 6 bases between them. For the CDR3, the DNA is TGTGCCTGGAGTGACGGGAATACGCAGTATTTT. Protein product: CAWSDGNTQYF.

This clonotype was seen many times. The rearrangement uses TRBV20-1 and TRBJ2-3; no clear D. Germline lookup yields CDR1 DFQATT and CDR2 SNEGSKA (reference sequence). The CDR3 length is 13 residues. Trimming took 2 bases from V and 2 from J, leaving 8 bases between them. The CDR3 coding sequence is TGCAGTGCTAGAAGCAGCCTCACAGATACGCAGTATTTT. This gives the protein CSARSSLTDTQYF.

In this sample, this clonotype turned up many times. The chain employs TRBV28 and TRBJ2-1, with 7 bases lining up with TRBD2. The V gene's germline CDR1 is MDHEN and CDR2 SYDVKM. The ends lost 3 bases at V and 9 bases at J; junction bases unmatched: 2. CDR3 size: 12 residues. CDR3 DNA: TGTGCCAGCAGTTTTTGGGAGGGTGAGCAGTTCTTC. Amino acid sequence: CASSFWEGEQFF. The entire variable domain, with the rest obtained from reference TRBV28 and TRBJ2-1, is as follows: DVKVTQSSRYLVKRTGEKVFLECVQDMDHENMFWYRQDPGLGLRLIYFSYDVKMKEKGDIPEGYSVSREKKERFSLILESASTNQTSMYLCASSFWEGEQFFGPGTRLTVL.

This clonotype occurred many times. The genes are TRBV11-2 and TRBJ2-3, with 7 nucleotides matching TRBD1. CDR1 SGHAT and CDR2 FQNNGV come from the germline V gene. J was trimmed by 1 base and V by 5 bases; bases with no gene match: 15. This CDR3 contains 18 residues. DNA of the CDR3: TGTGCCAGCAGCCCCCGTATGCGGCCAGGGGGACGCACAGATACGCAGTATTTT. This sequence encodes CASSPRMRPGGRTDTQYF.

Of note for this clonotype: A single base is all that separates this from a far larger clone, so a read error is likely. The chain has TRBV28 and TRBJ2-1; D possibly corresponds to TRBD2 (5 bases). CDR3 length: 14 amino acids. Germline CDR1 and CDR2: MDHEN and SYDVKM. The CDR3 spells CASSFRAESTGGHF. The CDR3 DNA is TGTGCCAGCAGTTTTAGGGCCGAGTCCACCGGCGGGCACTTC.

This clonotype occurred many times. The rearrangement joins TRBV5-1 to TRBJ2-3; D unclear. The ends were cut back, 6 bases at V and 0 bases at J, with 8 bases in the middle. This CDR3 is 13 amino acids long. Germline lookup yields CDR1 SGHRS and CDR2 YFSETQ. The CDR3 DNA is TGCGCCAGCAACGAAGCTAGCACAGATACGCAGTATTTT. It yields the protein CASNEASTDTQYF. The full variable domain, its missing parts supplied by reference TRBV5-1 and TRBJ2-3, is KAGVTQTPRYLIKTRGQQVTLSCSPISGHRSVSWYQQTPGQGLQFLFEYFSETQRNKGNFPGRFSGRQFSNSRSEMNVSTLELGDSALYLCASNEASTDTQYFGPGTRLTVL.

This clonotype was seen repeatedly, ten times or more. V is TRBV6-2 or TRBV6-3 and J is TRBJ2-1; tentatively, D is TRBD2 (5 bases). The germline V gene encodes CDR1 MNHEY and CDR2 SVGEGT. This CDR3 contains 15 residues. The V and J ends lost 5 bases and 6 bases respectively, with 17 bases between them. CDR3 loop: CASSLRSVLRNEQFF. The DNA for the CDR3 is TGTGCCAGCAGTCTGCGTAGCGTACTCCGCAATGAGCAGTTCTTC.

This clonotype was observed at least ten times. In nucleotides, the CDR3 is TGTGCCAGCAGCCAAGCAGTAAGGAACACTGAAGCTTTCTTT. Translation gives CASSQAVRNTEAFF. V and J are TRBV3-1 and TRBJ1-1, with D unresolved. V lost 1 base and J lost 1, with 7 bases in between. This CDR3 contains 14 residues. In germline, CDR1 is LGHDT, CDR2 YNNKEL (reference sequence).

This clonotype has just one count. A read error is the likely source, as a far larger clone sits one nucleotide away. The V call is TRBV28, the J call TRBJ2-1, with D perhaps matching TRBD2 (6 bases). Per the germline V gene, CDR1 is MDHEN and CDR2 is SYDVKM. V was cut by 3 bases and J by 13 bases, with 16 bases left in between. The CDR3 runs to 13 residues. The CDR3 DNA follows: TGTGCCAGCAGTTTGCGGGGTTCCGAGACCCAGTTCTTC. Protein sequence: CASSLRGSETQFF.

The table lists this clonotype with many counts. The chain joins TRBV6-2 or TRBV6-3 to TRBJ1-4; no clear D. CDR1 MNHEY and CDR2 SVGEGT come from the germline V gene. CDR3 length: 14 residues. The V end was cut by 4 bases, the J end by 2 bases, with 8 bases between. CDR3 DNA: TGTGCCAGCAGTTCCCGCTTCACTAATGAAAAACTGTTTTTT. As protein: CASSSRFTNEKLFF.

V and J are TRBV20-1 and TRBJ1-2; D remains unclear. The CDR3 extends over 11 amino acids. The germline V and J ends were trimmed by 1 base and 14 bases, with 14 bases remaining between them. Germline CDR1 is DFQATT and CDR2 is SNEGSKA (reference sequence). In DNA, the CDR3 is TGCAGTGCTAGAGTTTACGGGGAGTCTACCTTC. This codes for CSARVYGESTF.

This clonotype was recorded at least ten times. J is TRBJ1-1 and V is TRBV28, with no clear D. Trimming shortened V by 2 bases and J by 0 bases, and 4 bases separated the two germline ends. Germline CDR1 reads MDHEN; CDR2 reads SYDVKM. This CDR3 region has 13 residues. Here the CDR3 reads CASSLSLNTEAFF. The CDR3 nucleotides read TGTGCCAGCAGTTTAAGTCTGAACACTGAAGCTTTCTTT.

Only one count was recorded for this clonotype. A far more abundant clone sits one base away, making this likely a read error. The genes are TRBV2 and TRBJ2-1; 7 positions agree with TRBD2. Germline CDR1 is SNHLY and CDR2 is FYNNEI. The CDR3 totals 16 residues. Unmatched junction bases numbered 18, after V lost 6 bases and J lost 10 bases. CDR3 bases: TGTGCCAGCAGGGGTGGGCGGAGCGGGAAATCCTACGAGCAGTTCTTC. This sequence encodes CASRGGRSGKSYEQFF.

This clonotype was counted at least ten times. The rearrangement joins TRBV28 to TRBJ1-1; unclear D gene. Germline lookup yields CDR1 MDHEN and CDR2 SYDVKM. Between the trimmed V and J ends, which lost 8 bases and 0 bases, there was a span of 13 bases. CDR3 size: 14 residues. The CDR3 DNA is TGTGCCAGCCAAGTTTGGCACATGAACACTGAAGCTTTCTTT. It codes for CASQVWHMNTEAFF.

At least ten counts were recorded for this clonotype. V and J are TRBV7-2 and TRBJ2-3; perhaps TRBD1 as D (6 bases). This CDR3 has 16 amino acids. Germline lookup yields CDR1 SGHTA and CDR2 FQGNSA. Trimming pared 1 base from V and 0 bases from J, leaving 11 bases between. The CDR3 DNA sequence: TGTGCCAGCAGCTTAGTAGGGACAACTAGCACAGATACGCAGTATTTT. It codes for CASSLVGTTSTDTQYF.

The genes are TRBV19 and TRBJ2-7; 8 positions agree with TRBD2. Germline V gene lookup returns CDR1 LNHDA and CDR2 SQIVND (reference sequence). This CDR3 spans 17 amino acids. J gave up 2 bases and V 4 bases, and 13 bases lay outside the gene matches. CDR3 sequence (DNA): TGTGCCAGTAGTACCCGTGGGGCGGGAGGACCTACCTACGAGCAGTACTTC. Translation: CASSTRGAGGPTYEQYF.

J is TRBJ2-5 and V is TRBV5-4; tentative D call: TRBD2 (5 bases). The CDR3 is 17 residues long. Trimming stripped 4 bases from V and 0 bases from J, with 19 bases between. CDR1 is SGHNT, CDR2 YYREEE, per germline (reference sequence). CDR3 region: CASSTQLANLDQETQYF. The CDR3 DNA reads TGTGCCAGCAGCACCCAGCTAGCTAACCTGGACCAAGAGACCCAGTACTTC.

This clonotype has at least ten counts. The CDR3, as DNA: TGTGCCAGCCAAGACAGGACAGAACAAGAGACCCAGTACTTC. This translates into CASQDRTEQETQYF. This rearrangement joins TRBV28 to TRBJ2-5, with D tentatively TRBD1 (6 bases). The CDR3 runs to 14 residues. Germline V gene lookup returns CDR1 MDHEN and CDR2 SYDVKM. The ends were cut back, 8 bases at V and 2 bases at J, with 15 bases in the middle.

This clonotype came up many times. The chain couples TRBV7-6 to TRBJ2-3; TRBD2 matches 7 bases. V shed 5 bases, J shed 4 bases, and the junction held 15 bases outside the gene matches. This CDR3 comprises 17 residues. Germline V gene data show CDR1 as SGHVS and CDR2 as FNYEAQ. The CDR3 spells CASSVLGGGSGADTQYF. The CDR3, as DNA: TGTGCCAGCAGCGTACTGGGTGGCGGGAGTGGAGCAGATACGCAGTATTTT.

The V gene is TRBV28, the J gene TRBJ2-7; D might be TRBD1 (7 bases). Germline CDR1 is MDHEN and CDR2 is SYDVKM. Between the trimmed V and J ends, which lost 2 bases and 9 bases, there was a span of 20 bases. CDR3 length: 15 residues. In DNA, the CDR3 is TGTGCCAGCAGTTTAGGGGCAGGGGGGTCGGAAGCGCAGTACTTC. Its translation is CASSLGAGGSEAQYF.

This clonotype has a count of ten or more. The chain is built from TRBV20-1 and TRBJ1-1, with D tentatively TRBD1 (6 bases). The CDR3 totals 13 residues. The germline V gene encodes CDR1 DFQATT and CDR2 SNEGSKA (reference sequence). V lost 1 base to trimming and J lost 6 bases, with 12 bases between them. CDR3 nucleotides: TGCAGTGCTAGAGCTACAGGGAGTCCTGAAGCTTTCTTT. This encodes CSARATGSPEAFF.

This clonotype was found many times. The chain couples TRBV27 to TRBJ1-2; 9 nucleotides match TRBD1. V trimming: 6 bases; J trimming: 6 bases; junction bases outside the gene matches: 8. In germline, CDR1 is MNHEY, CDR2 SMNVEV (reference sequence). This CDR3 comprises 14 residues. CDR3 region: CASRGQGRSDGYTF. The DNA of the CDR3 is TGTGCCAGCAGGGGACAGGGAAGGTCGGATGGCTACACCTTC.

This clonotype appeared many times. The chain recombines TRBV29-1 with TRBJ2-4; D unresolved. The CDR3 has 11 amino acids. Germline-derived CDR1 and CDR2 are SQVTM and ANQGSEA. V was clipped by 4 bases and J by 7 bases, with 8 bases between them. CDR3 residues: CSVASMNIQYF. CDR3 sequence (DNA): TGCAGCGTTGCCTCGATGAACATTCAGTACTTC.

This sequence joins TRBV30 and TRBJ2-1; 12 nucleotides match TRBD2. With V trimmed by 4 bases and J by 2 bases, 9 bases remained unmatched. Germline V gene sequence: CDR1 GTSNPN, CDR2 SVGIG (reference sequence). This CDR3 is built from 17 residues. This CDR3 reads CAWKGLTSGSPYNEQFF. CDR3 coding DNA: TGTGCCTGGAAAGGACTGACTAGCGGGAGCCCCTACAATGAGCAGTTCTTC. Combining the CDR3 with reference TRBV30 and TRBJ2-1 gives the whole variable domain SQTIHQWPATLVQPVGSPLSLECTVEGTSNPNLYWYRQAAGRGLQLLFYSVGIGQISSEVPQNLSASRPQDRQFILSSKKLLLSDSGFYLCAWKGLTSGSPYNEQFFGPGTRLTVL.

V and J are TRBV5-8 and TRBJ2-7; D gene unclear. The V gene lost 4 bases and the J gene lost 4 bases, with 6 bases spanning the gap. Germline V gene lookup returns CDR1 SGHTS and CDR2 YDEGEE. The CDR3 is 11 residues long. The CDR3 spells CASSPHYEQYF. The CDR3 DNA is TGTGCCAGCAGCCCACATTACGAGCAGTACTTC.

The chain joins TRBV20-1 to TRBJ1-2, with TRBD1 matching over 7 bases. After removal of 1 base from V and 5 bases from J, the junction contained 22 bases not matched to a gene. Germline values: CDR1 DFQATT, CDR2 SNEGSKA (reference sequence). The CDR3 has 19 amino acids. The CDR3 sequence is CSARAPRGGDRATSYGYTF. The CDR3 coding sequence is TGCAGTGCTAGAGCTCCGAGAGGGGGCGACAGAGCCACCTCATATGGCTACACCTTC.

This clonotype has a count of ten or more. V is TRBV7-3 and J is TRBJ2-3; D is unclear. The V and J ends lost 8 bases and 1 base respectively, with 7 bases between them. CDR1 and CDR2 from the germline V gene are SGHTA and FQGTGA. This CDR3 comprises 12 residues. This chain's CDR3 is CASGSGTDTQYF. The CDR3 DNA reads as TGTGCCAGCGGGTCGGGCACAGATACGCAGTATTTT.

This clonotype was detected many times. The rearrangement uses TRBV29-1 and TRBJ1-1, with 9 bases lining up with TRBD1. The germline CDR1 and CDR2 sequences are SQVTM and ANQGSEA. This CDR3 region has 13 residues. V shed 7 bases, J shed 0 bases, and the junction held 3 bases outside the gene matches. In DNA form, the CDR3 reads TGCAGCGGGGACAGGGCATTGAACACTGAAGCTTTCTTT. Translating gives CSGDRALNTEAFF.